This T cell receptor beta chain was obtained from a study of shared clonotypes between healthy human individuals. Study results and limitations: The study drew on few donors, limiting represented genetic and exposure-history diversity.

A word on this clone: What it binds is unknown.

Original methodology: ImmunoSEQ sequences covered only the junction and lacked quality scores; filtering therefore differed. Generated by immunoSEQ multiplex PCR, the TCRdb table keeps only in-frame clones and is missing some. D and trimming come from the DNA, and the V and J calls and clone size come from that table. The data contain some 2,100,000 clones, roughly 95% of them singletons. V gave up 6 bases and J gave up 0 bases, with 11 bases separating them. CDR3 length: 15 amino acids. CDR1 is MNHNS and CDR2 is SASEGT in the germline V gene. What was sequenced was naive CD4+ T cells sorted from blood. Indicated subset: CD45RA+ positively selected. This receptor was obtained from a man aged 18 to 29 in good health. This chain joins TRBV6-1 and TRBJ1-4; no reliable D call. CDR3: CASRVLRATNEKLFF. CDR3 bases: TGTGCCAGCAGAGTGCTCAGAGCAACTAATGAAAAACTGTTTTTT.